Listed below are T cell receptor beta chains from one sample, sequenced in a study of blood T cell repertoires in COVID-19. Clones were read by immunoSEQ multiplex PCR, and TCRdb kept only the in-frame ones, dropping some. The table records about 160,000 clones, more than 80% of them present only once. Sequencing input: peripheral blood. The source is a man between 18 and 35 years old with COVID-19, enrolled during active disease. Both conserved end residues are part of each CDR3. The D gene is left open where the match is weak. Some rows mark clone size as missing; the rest say once, few, many or name a class of expanded clone.

v_call: TRBV4-1; d_call: TRBD1; clone_size: few; j_call: TRBJ2-7; cdr3_nt: TGCGCCAGCAGCCGAACCGGGACAGGGTATAACGAGCAGTACTTC; cdr3_aa: CASSRTGTGYNEQYF
v_call: TRBV11-3; d_call: TRBD2; clone_size: few; j_call: TRBJ2-1; cdr3_nt: TGTGCCAGCAGCTTAGGGACTAGCGCATATGTCAATGAGCAGTTCTTC; cdr3_aa: CASSLGTSAYVNEQFF
v_call: TRBV29-1; d_call: TRBD1; clone_size: .; j_call: TRBJ1-1; cdr3_nt: TGCAGCGTTTCACAGGGGGGAGACACTGAAGCTTTCTTT; cdr3_aa: CSVSQGGDTEAFF
v_call: TRBV4-2; d_call: .; clone_size: .; j_call: TRBJ1-3; cdr3_nt: TGTGCCAGCAGCCAAGATCGCGAGTGGCAAAGGGGTGAGAAAAACACCATATATTTT; cdr3_aa: CASSQDREWQRGEKNTIYF
v_call: TRBV7-2; d_call: TRBD1; clone_size: .; j_call: TRBJ2-5; cdr3_nt: TGTGCCAGCAGCTTAGATCGGGACAGCCGGTACCAAGAGACCCAGTACTTC; cdr3_aa: CASSLDRDSRYQETQYF
v_call: TRBV3-1/TRBV3-2; d_call: .; clone_size: .; j_call: TRBJ1-5; cdr3_nt: TGTGCCAGCAGCCAAGCGACAGAACCCAATCAGCCCCAGCATTTT; cdr3_aa: CASSQATEPNQPQHF
v_call: TRBV7-9; d_call: .; clone_size: .; j_call: TRBJ1-3; cdr3_nt: TGTGCCAGCATCCTAACAGATCCCTCTGGAAACACCATATATTTT; cdr3_aa: CASILTDPSGNTIYF
v_call: TRBV15; d_call: TRBD1; clone_size: .; j_call: TRBJ2-7; cdr3_nt: TGTGCCACCAGCTTGAGCTGGGCAGGGGGAAAATACGAGCAGTACTTC; cdr3_aa: CATSLSWAGGKYEQYF
v_call: TRBV9; d_call: .; clone_size: .; j_call: TRBJ1-2; cdr3_nt: TGTGCCAGCAGCGTAGGCCAGGACTATGGCTACACCTTC; cdr3_aa: CASSVGQDYGYTF
v_call: TRBV6-2/TRBV6-3; d_call: .; clone_size: .; j_call: TRBJ1-1; cdr3_nt: TGTGCCAGCAGTCCCCCTAAGATCCTGCGGGCTGAAGCTTTCTTT; cdr3_aa: CASSPPKILRAEAFF
v_call: TRBV4-3; d_call: .; clone_size: .; j_call: TRBJ2-7; cdr3_nt: TGCGCCAGCAGCTCCTACCTAGACGCCGGTCATTACGAGCAGTACTTC; cdr3_aa: CASSSYLDAGHYEQYF
v_call: TRBV7-9; d_call: TRBD2; clone_size: .; j_call: TRBJ2-7; cdr3_nt: TGTGCCAGCAGCTCCCCCGGCGGGAGGATTTACGAGCAGTACTTC; cdr3_aa: CASSSPGGRIYEQYF
v_call: TRBV28; d_call: TRBD1; clone_size: .; j_call: TRBJ1-3; cdr3_nt: TGTGCCAGCAGTCCACAGGGGGCAAGGTCTGGAAACACCATATATTTT; cdr3_aa: CASSPQGARSGNTIYF
v_call: TRBV5-4; d_call: TRBD2; clone_size: .; j_call: TRBJ2-5; cdr3_nt: TGTGCCAGCAGCCGGACTAGCGGGAGGTGGGAGACCCAGTACTTC; cdr3_aa: CASSRTSGRWETQYF
v_call: TRBV4-2; d_call: TRBD1; clone_size: .; j_call: TRBJ1-5; cdr3_nt: TGTGCCAGCAGCCCCACAATGTCAGACAGGGACCAGCCCCAGCATTTT; cdr3_aa: CASSPTMSDRDQPQHF
v_call: TRBV5-8; d_call: .; clone_size: once; j_call: TRBJ2-7; cdr3_nt: TGTGCCAGCAGCTTTACGGTATACGAGCAGTACTTC; cdr3_aa: CASSFTVYEQYF
v_call: TRBV5-6; d_call: .; clone_size: .; j_call: TRBJ2-1; cdr3_nt: TGTGCCAGCAGCTCGAGCCCACTCGACCCGGGTATCGATGAGCAGTTCTTC; cdr3_aa: CASSSSPLDPGIDEQFF
v_call: TRBV27; d_call: TRBD1; clone_size: .; j_call: TRBJ1-5; cdr3_nt: TGTGCCAGCAGCATTCAGGGGGCAGATCAGCCCCAGCATTTT; cdr3_aa: CASSIQGADQPQHF
v_call: TRBV9; d_call: TRBD2; clone_size: .; j_call: TRBJ2-3; cdr3_nt: TGTGCCAGCAGCGTACGAGGGACTAGCGGAACTAGCACAGATACGCAGTATTTT; cdr3_aa: CASSVRGTSGTSTDTQYF
v_call: TRBV27; d_call: TRBD2; clone_size: .; j_call: TRBJ2-2; cdr3_nt: TGTGCCAGCAGTTCCATCGGACTAGCGGGAACCGGGGAGCTGTTTTTT; cdr3_aa: CASSSIGLAGTGELFF
v_call: TRBV27; d_call: .; clone_size: .; j_call: TRBJ2-5; cdr3_nt: TGTGCCAGCAGTTCAGGGGAGGGCTATGGGGAGACCCAGTACTTC; cdr3_aa: CASSSGEGYGETQYF
v_call: TRBV27; d_call: .; clone_size: once; j_call: TRBJ2-2; cdr3_nt: TGTGCCAGCAGATGGGGGGGCATATGGACCGGGGAGCTGTTTTTT; cdr3_aa: CASRWGGIWTGELFF
v_call: TRBV19; d_call: .; clone_size: .; j_call: TRBJ2-3; cdr3_nt: TGTGCCAGTAGTGTGACACCGACCAGCACAGATACGCAGTATTTT; cdr3_aa: CASSVTPTSTDTQYF
v_call: TRBV6-5; d_call: .; clone_size: .; j_call: TRBJ1-2; cdr3_nt: TGTGCCAGCAGTTACGGTTCTAGCTACACCTTC; cdr3_aa: CASSYGSSYTF
v_call: TRBV6-5; d_call: .; clone_size: .; j_call: TRBJ2-1; cdr3_nt: TGTGCCAGCAGTTACGTGGGAGTGACCTACAATGAGCAGTTCTTC; cdr3_aa: CASSYVGVTYNEQFF
v_call: TRBV2; d_call: .; clone_size: .; j_call: TRBJ2-2; cdr3_nt: TGTGCCAGCACCAAGGACACGGCTTCCCCCGGGGAGCTGTTTTTT; cdr3_aa: CASTKDTASPGELFF
v_call: TRBV7-2; d_call: .; clone_size: .; j_call: TRBJ2-1; cdr3_nt: TGTGCCAGCAGCTTAGAATGGCGGTATTCCAATGAGCAGTTCTTC; cdr3_aa: CASSLEWRYSNEQFF
v_call: TRBV7-2; d_call: .; clone_size: .; j_call: TRBJ1-2; cdr3_nt: TGTGCCAGCAGTTGGGAGGACCGGGGCTATGGCTACACCTTC; cdr3_aa: CASSWEDRGYGYTF
v_call: TRBV9; d_call: TRBD2; clone_size: .; j_call: TRBJ2-5; cdr3_nt: TGTGCCAGCAGCTTAGCGGGGTTGGGTGAGACCCAGTACTTC; cdr3_aa: CASSLAGLGETQYF
v_call: TRBV4-2; d_call: TRBD2; clone_size: .; j_call: TRBJ2-3; cdr3_nt: TGTGCCAGCAGCCACCTTTCCGGGACTAGCGGGAGGGCTACGCAGTATTTT; cdr3_aa: CASSHLSGTSGRATQYF
v_call: TRBV3-1/TRBV3-2; d_call: .; clone_size: many; j_call: TRBJ2-2; cdr3_nt: TGTGCCAGCAGCACGAGGGCTGCGAACACCGGGGAGCTGTTTTTT; cdr3_aa: CASSTRAANTGELFF
v_call: TRBV6-2/TRBV6-3; d_call: .; clone_size: .; j_call: TRBJ2-7; cdr3_nt: TGTGCCAGCAGTTACGGCCAGGCCAGGCAGGGTGTCGAGCAGTACTTC; cdr3_aa: CASSYGQARQGVEQYF
v_call: TRBV19; d_call: TRBD1; clone_size: .; j_call: TRBJ1-1; cdr3_nt: TGTGCCAGTAGTATATCAGGGGGGCCTGTTGAAGCTTTCTTT; cdr3_aa: CASSISGGPVEAFF
v_call: TRBV18; d_call: .; clone_size: .; j_call: TRBJ1-5; cdr3_nt: TGTGCCAGCTCACCTTTAGGACAGAGCAATCAGCCCCAGCATTTT; cdr3_aa: CASSPLGQSNQPQHF
v_call: TRBV13; d_call: .; clone_size: .; j_call: TRBJ2-3; cdr3_nt: TGTGCCAGCAGCTTAGGAGAGGCGGGCCCACTCACTACGCAGTATTTT; cdr3_aa: CASSLGEAGPLTTQYF
v_call: TRBV21-1; d_call: .; clone_size: .; j_call: TRBJ1-5; cdr3_nt: TGTGCCAGCAGCAAAAGGGTACAGGGCGGTTGGATGAGCAATCAGCCCCAGCATTTT; cdr3_aa: CASSKRVQGGWMSNQPQHF
v_call: TRBV20-1; d_call: .; clone_size: .; j_call: TRBJ1-6; cdr3_nt: TGCAGTGCGTACCAAGGGGCCCTCCACTTT; cdr3_aa: CSAYQGALHF
v_call: TRBV13; d_call: .; clone_size: .; j_call: TRBJ2-1; cdr3_nt: TGTGCCAGCAGCTTATCTCTCGGGAGAAAGTACAATGAGCAGTTCTTC; cdr3_aa: CASSLSLGRKYNEQFF
v_call: TRBV28; d_call: TRBD2; clone_size: .; j_call: TRBJ2-7; cdr3_nt: TGTGCCAGCAGCGAGGGGACTAGCTCCTACGAGCAGTACTTC; cdr3_aa: CASSEGTSSYEQYF
v_call: TRBV18; d_call: .; clone_size: .; j_call: TRBJ1-6; cdr3_nt: TGTGCCAGCTCACCACGTTACGAGCAGGGCTCCGCAAGTTCCCTCCACTTT; cdr3_aa: CASSPRYEQGSASSLHF
v_call: TRBV30; d_call: .; clone_size: .; j_call: TRBJ2-7; cdr3_nt: TGTGCCTGGAGGGCTGGGAGCTCCTACGAGCAGTACTTC; cdr3_aa: CAWRAGSSYEQYF
v_call: TRBV7-2; d_call: TRBD1; clone_size: .; j_call: TRBJ1-2; cdr3_nt: TGTGCCAGCAGCGAAGGGACAGGACCATATGGCTACACCTTC; cdr3_aa: CASSEGTGPYGYTF
v_call: TRBV18; d_call: .; clone_size: .; j_call: TRBJ2-7; cdr3_nt: TGTGCCAGCTCACTCGACTCGAACCGTTACGAGCAGTACTTC; cdr3_aa: CASSLDSNRYEQYF